This TCR beta chain emerged from a study of cytomegalovirus exposure and HLA in healthy donors. Study summary: Earlier, some 180 million T cells were analyzed, and fewer than 120 million unique TCR beta sequences were found among them.

Looked up from germline, CDR1 is GTSNPN and CDR2 is SVGIG (reference sequence). The CDR3 consists of 14 residues. Unmatched junction bases numbered 3, after V lost 3 bases and J lost 1 base. PCR amplification relied on 60 Vbeta primers (plus 13 Jbeta primers). TCRdb's copy holds only in-frame clones and misses some; the assay was immunoSEQ multiplex PCR. The data show approximately 180,000 clones, with approximately 78% seen just once and over 10% held by the top ten. Sequences were obtained from PBMCs. V and J are TRBV30 and TRBJ2-7; TRBD1 aligns across 10 bases. This clonotype was obtained from a woman between 45 and 60 years old in good health and CMV-seropositive. CDR3 protein: CAWRRTGGSYEQYF. The CDR3 region has the DNA TGTGCCTGGAGAAGGACAGGGGGATCCTACGAGCAGTACTTC.